The 6 T cell receptor beta chains reported below all come from one sample, sequenced in a study of blood T cell repertoires in COVID-19. The table came from immunoSEQ multiplex PCR; TCRdb's copy has only in-frame clones and leaves some out. The sample includes 120,000 to 150,000 clones, 88% of them seen just once. Source material: peripheral blood. The receptors derive from a human donor in a cohort sampled during active COVID-19.

The genes are TRBV4-1 and TRBJ2-7; 9 bases are a match to TRBD2. The CDR3 sequence is 16 residues long. V was pared by 0 bases and J by 7 bases, with 10 bases of the junction left unmatched. CDR1 is MGHRA, CDR2 YSYEKL, per germline. CDR3 nucleotides: TGCGCCAGCAGCCAAGATTTGGTAGCGGGAGTTCAAGAGCAGTACTTC. Its translation is CASSQDLVAGVQEQYF.

This clone was observed once. This chain connects TRBV24-1 to TRBJ2-3; 7 bases line up with TRBD1. Germline CDR1 reads KGHDR; CDR2 reads SFDVKD. The CDR3 runs to 13 residues. V lost 8 bases to trimming and J lost 4 bases; unmatched junction nucleotides: 5. The CDR3 loop is CATKRQGSDTQYF. The DNA of the CDR3 is TGTGCCACCAAACGACAGGGATCAGATACGCAGTATTTT.

The chain joins TRBV4-1 to TRBJ1-1; D possibly corresponds to TRBD1 (6 bases). Trimming stripped 2 bases from V and 3 bases from J, with 10 bases between. The CDR3 length is 14 residues. Germline-derived CDR1 and CDR2 are MGHRA and YSYEKL. For the CDR3, the DNA is TGCGCCAGCAGCCAAACCGGACAGTACACTGAAGCTTTCTTT. It is translated as CASSQTGQYTEAFF.

V gene TRBV6-5 combines with J gene TRBJ1-1; tentatively, D is TRBD1 (5 bases). Germline values: CDR1 MNHEY, CDR2 SVGAGI. The CDR3 is 13 residues long. The ends were cut back, 8 bases at V and 5 bases at J, with 15 bases in the middle. The CDR3 loop is CASRRGGGTEAFF. The CDR3 region has the DNA TGTGCCAGCCGGCGGGGGGGTGGAACTGAAGCTTTCTTT.

The CDR3 DNA reads as TGTGCCAGCAGCTTAGCCAGGGGGACCTATAATTCACCCCTCCACTTT. The encoded protein is CASSLARGTYNSPLHF. The chain combines TRBV7-2 with TRBJ1-6; 7 nucleotides match TRBD1. The germline gives CDR1 SGHTA, CDR2 FQGNSA. The CDR3 totals 16 residues. V was clipped by 0 bases and J by 2 bases; unmatched bases: 1.

The V gene is TRBV21-1, the J gene TRBJ2-2; TRBD2, the table's D call, lacks a check against the DNA. TRBV21-1 is a known pseudogene. The CDR3 is 19 residues long. CDR3 protein: CASRGRLAASVAITGELFF. As DNA, the CDR3 is TGTGCCAGCAGGGGGCGACTAGCTGCATCGGTTGCGATTACCGGGGAGCTGTTTTTT.